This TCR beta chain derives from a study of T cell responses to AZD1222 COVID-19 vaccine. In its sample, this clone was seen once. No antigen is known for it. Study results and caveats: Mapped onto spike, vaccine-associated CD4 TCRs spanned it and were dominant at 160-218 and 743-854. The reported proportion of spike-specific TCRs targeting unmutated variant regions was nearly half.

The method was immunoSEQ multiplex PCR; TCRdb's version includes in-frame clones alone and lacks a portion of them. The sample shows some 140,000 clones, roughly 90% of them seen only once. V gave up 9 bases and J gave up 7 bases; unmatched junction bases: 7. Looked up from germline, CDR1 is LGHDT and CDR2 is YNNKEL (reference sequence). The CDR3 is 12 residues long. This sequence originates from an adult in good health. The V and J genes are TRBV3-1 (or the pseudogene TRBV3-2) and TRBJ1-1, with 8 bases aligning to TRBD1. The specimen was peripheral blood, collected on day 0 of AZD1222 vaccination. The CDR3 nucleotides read TGTGCCAGTCGAACAGGGGGGGGTGAAGCTTTCTTT. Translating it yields CASRTGGGEAFF.